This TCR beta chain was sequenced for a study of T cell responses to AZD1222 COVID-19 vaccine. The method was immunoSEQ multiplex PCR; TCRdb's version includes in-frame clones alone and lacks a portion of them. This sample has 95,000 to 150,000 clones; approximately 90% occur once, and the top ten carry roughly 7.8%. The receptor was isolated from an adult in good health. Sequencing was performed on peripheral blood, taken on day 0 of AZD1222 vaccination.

The CDR3 is CASSLSPGELFF. The DNA for the CDR3 is TGTGCCAGCAGTTTATCCCCCGGGGAGCTGTTTTTT. The chain couples TRBV27 to TRBJ2-2; D is ambiguous. The CDR3 loop spans 12 amino acids. Trimming stripped 0 bases from V and 6 bases from J, with 2 bases between. The germline V gene has CDR1 MNHEY and CDR2 SMNVEV (reference sequence).